The TCR beta chain described here comes from a study of shared clonotypes between healthy human individuals. The V gene's germline CDR1 is SGHRS and CDR2 YFSETQ. With V trimmed by 4 bases and J by 3 bases, 9 bases remained unmatched. The CDR3 sequence is 17 residues long. Replicate PCRs were loaded with approximately 300 ng DNA from unsorted PBMC, around 30,000 T cell genomes. Produced via immunoSEQ multiplex PCR; TCRdb's table is partial and in-frame only. The sample holds about 460,000 clones, around 77% seen once. The chain is built from TRBV5-1 and TRBJ2-6, with 8 bases identical to TRBD1. The sample taken for sequencing was PBMCs. The source is a woman aged 40 to 50 in good health. Some clones in this sample may be carry-over from other donors' samples. CDR3 coding DNA: TGCGCCAGCAGCAGAGACAGACAGGGGTTTGGGGCCAACGTCCTGACTTTC. Translation: CASSRDRQGFGANVLTF.